The 12 T cell receptor beta chains listed next were all sequenced from one sample in a study of cytomegalovirus exposure and HLA in healthy donors. PCR used 60 Vbeta primers and 13 Jbeta primers. Sequenced by immunoSEQ multiplex PCR; TCRdb stores in-frame clones only, minus some. The sample includes 150,000 to 200,000 clones, around 79% of them seen just once. The source material was PBMCs. The receptors come from a man in his forties or fifties in good health and CMV-seropositive.

This chain links TRBV5-5 with TRBJ1-5; unclear D gene. Trimming removed 0 bases from V and 1 base from J, with 5 bases in between. CDR3 length: 14 amino acids. Per the germline V gene, CDR1 is SGHKS and CDR2 is YYEKEE (reference sequence). The CDR3 reads CASSLGRSNQPQHF. DNA for the CDR3: TGTGCCAGCAGCTTGGGGAGAAGCAATCAGCCCCAGCATTTT.

This sequence joins TRBV28 and TRBJ2-1, with a weak D call TRBD1 (6 bases). Trimming pared 8 bases from V and 8 bases from J, leaving 16 bases between. Germline V gene sequence: CDR1 MDHEN, CDR2 SYDVKM. This CDR3 has 13 residues. The CDR3 nucleotides read TGTGCCAGCTACGGGACAAACGTCTATGAGCAGTTCTTC. As protein: CASYGTNVYEQFF.

The table lists this clone with a few counts. The chain recombines TRBV5-1 with TRBJ2-5, with TRBD1 identical over 10 bases. CDR3 length: 13 residues. V shed 3 bases and J 4 bases; nucleotides not matched to a gene: 0. Germline V CDR1 and CDR2: SGHRS, YFSETQ. In DNA, the CDR3 is TGCGCCAGCAGCTGGACAGGGGGAGAGACCCAGTACTTC. This translates into CASSWTGGETQYF.

In regard to this clone: The junction and the germline gene differ at one end; a read error may be behind it. The chain has TRBV7-9 and TRBJ2-7; a possible D gene is TRBD2 (7 bases). The CDR3 extends over 16 amino acids. The germline V gene encodes CDR1 SEHNR and CDR2 FQNEAQ (reference sequence). CDR3 sequence reads: CSSSLASGGRTYEQYF. CDR3 in DNA: TGTTCCAGCAGCTTAGCGTCCGGGGGGCGGACCTACGAGCAGTACTTC.

The chain links TRBV4-3 to TRBJ2-5; 10 positions match TRBD1. Germline V lookup: CDR1 LGHNA, CDR2 YSLEER. The V gene end was trimmed by 1 base and the J gene end by 4 bases; junction bases not matched to a gene: 6. The CDR3 is 16 amino acids. CDR3 sequence (DNA): TGCGCCAGCAGCCAAGGGGACAGGGGAGGGGGAGAGACCCAGTACTTC. Its protein product is CASSQGDRGGGETQYF.

This chain joins TRBV18 and TRBJ1-6, with TRBD1 identical over 8 bases. CDR3 length equals 18 residues. CDR1 and CDR2 from the germline V gene are KGHSH and LQKENI. V trimming: 6 bases; J trimming: 10 bases; junction bases outside the gene matches: 20. This chain's CDR3 is CASSKLQIGQGTISPLHF. Written as DNA, the CDR3 is TGTGCCAGCTCCAAACTACAAATAGGACAGGGAACGATATCACCCCTCCACTTT.

The rearrangement links TRBV7-2 to TRBJ1-3; 8 bases align to TRBD1. J was trimmed by 8 bases and V by 3 bases; bases with no gene match: 3. Germline loops: CDR1 SGHTA, CDR2 FQGNSA. This CDR3 region has 13 residues. The CDR3 bases are TGTGCCAGCAGCTTCGGACAGGGAGACACCATATATTTT. Translation gives CASSFGQGDTIYF.

The chain recombines TRBV5-1 with TRBJ1-1; D gene ambiguous. The germline gives CDR1 SGHRS, CDR2 YFSETQ. The CDR3 runs to 15 residues. V lost 2 bases and J lost 0, with 11 bases in between. The chain's CDR3 is CASSFGYAMNTEAFF. For the CDR3, the DNA is TGCGCCAGCAGCTTCGGTTACGCTATGAACACTGAAGCTTTCTTT.

The J gene is TRBJ2-1, the V gene TRBV5-1; 9 bases are a match to TRBD1. This CDR3 contains 16 residues. J lost 1 base, V lost 0 bases, and 2 bases had no gene match. Germline lookup yields CDR1 SGHRS and CDR2 YFSETQ. CDR3 sequence: CASSLAGTGSYNEQFF. Written as DNA, the CDR3 is TGCGCCAGCAGCTTGGCCGGGACAGGGTCCTACAATGAGCAGTTCTTC.

This clone was seen only a few times. The identical CDR3 is also encoded by other nucleotide sequences in the sample. The chain joins TRBV14 to TRBJ2-5; D gene ambiguous. V was pared by 4 bases and J by 5 bases, with 11 bases between. The CDR3 sequence is 13 residues long. The germline CDR1 and CDR2 sequences are SGHDN and FVKESK. The CDR3 protein is CASSRQYRETQYF. The DNA of the CDR3 is TGTGCCAGCAGCCGCCAATATCGGGAGACCCAGTACTTC.

The rearrangement uses TRBV7-9 and TRBJ2-2; 9 nucleotides match TRBD1. CDR1 and CDR2 from the germline V gene are SEHNR and FQNEAQ (reference sequence). The CDR3 is made up of 17 amino acids. V shed 8 bases and J 5 bases; nucleotides not matched to a gene: 15. The CDR3 DNA follows: TGTGCCAGCTTCAGGGGGCCACAGGGGGCGAGTACCGGGGAGCTGTTTTTT. As protein: CASFRGPQGASTGELFF.

This chain links TRBV18 with TRBJ1-6, with 12 bases identical to TRBD1. CDR3 length: 16 amino acids. CDR1 is KGHSH and CDR2 is LQKENI in the germline V gene. The trim removed 4 bases at V and 10 bases at J, leaving 8 bases unmatched. CDR3 DNA: TGTGCCAGCTCACTAGGGGACAGGGGGCTTTCATCACCCCTCCACTTT. Protein sequence: CASSLGDRGLSSPLHF.